This T cell receptor beta chain was found in a study of control samples from healthy donors and cancer patients. Germline assignment: CDR1 GTSNPN and CDR2 SVGIG (reference sequence). CDR3 length: 16 residues. Trimming stripped 7 bases from V and 6 bases from J, with 28 bases between. Generated by immunoSEQ multiplex PCR, the TCRdb table keeps only in-frame clones and is missing some. The sample carries over 100,000 clones, just under 95% recorded once. The receptor comes from a young man in good health. The sample comprised blood. The rearrangement uses TRBV30 and TRBJ2-7, with D perhaps TRBD1 (6 bases). This CDR3 reads CAFAVSMGQISAEQYF. CDR3 DNA: TGTGCCTTCGCCGTTAGCATGGGACAAATTTCTGCCGAGCAGTACTTC.